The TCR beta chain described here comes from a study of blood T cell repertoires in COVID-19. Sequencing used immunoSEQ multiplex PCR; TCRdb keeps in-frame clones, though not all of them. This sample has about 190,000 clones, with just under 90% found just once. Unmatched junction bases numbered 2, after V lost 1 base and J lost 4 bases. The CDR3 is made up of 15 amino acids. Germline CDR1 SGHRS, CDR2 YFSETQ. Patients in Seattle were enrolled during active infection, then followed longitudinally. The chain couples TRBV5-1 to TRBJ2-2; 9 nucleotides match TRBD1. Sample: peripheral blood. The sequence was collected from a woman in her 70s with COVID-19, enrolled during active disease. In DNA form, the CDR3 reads TGCGCCAGCAGCTTGATGACAGGGGGCACCGGGGAGCTGTTTTTT. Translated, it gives CASSLMTGGTGELFF.